This T cell receptor beta chain was profiled in a study of blood T cells in healthy people across ages. Study conclusions and caveats: A conclusive naive versus antigen-experienced comparison was prevented by the unsorted PBMCs. A roughly linear fall in TCR beta diversity per million T cells was seen with increasing age.

For the second PCR, which ran for about 7 to 11 cycles, a sample-barcoded 5' primer and a J-beta primer mix were used. One entry per CDR3 protein, called by TCRdb with MiXCR from the 5' RACE reads. Of around 1,500,000 distinct CDR3 sequences listed, approximately 42% were seen once; the top ten hold roughly 7.7%. This clonotype was observed many times. Antigen: not known. The V and J ends lost 0 bases and 11 bases respectively, with 22 bases between them. In germline, CDR1 is SQVTM, CDR2 ANQGSEA. This CDR3 comprises 15 residues. This chain uses TRBV29-1 with TRBJ2-5, with D perhaps being TRBD1 or TRBD2 (6 bases each). This TCR was recovered from a woman younger than 35 in good health. Sequences were obtained from blood. The chain's CDR3 is CSVEDLGHSRREQYF. CDR3 in DNA: TGCAGCGTTGAAGACCTGGGACACTCCCGGAGGGAGCAGTACTTC.